These 16 T cell receptor beta chains were all obtained from the same sample, sequenced in a study of T-cell reconstitution after alpha-beta-depleted transplantation in children. It was with unique molecular identifiers that the TCRbeta library was prepared. Using its own MiXCR run on the PCR reads, TCRdb lists one record per CDR3 protein. The data hold 300,000 to 400,000 distinct CDR3 sequences, with roughly 15% observed a single time. Source: PBMCs, mostly from graft donor cells, taken 360 days after TCRalphabeta/CD19-depleted stem cell transplant. These receptors were collected from a male patient between 2 and 10 years old who had a stem cell transplant for acute lymphoblastic leukemia, so the T cells may come from the graft donor.

This clonotype was counted many times. This sequence joins TRBV4-2 and TRBJ1-3; no reliable D call. The CDR3 has 15 residues. Trimming cost V 4 bases and J 4 bases, with 14 bases left between them. The germline V gene encodes CDR1 LGHNA and CDR2 YNFKEQ. The CDR3 reads CASSLPPDVGNTIYF. The CDR3, as DNA: TGTGCCAGCAGCCTACCTCCTGACGTAGGAAACACCATATATTTT.

This clonotype was counted a few times. The V call is TRBV7-9, the J call TRBJ2-2; no reliable D call. Per germline, CDR1 SEHNR and CDR2 FQNEAQ (reference sequence). Trimming left V 3 bases short and J 3 bases short, with 5 bases between. The CDR3 contains 13 residues. CDR3 residues: CASSFLDTGELFF. DNA for the CDR3: TGTGCCAGCAGCTTCCTGGACACCGGGGAGCTGTTTTTT.

This clonotype was observed at least ten times. This chain connects TRBV9 to TRBJ2-7, with D tentatively TRBD2 (5 bases). CDR3 length: 14 residues. Per germline, CDR1 SGDLS and CDR2 YYNGEE. V gave up 0 bases and J gave up 3 bases, with 10 bases separating them. CDR3 sequence (DNA): TGTGCCAGCAGCGTAGCTGGCGCGGGCTACGAGCAGTACTTC. Amino acid sequence: CASSVAGAGYEQYF.

This clonotype was counted ten times or more. V and J are TRBV5-1 and TRBJ1-6; D is ambiguous. The germline V and J ends were trimmed by 2 bases and 8 bases, with 14 bases remaining between them. CDR3 length: 15 residues. Germline-derived CDR1 and CDR2 are SGHRS and YFSETQ. The CDR3: CASSFGTPGYSPLHF. The CDR3 DNA is TGCGCCAGCAGCTTCGGAACCCCGGGATATTCACCCCTCCACTTT.

This clonotype was detected ten times or more. The chain recombines TRBV6-5 with TRBJ2-1; D is uncertain. This CDR3 spans 15 amino acids. Looked up from germline, CDR1 is MNHEY and CDR2 is SVGAGI. V was trimmed by 0 bases and J by 0 bases, leaving 6 bases between them. The CDR3 nucleotides are TGTGCCAGCAGTTACTCCCTAGACTCCTACAATGAGCAGTTCTTC. Protein: CASSYSLDSYNEQFF.

The V and J genes are TRBV5-1 and TRBJ2-5, with D uncertain. CDR3 length: 14 amino acids. The V gene's germline CDR1 is SGHRS and CDR2 YFSETQ. V lost 0 bases and J 3 bases, leaving 9 bases between the germline ends. The DNA for the CDR3 is TGCGCCAGCAGCTTGGTGGCTGCGGAAGAGACCCAGTACTTC. Translation gives CASSLVAAEETQYF.

The sample holds many counts of this clonotype. In DNA, the CDR3 is TGTGCCAGCAGCTTAGGGGGGGCGAATGAGCAGTTCTTC. Its translation is CASSLGGANEQFF. The rearrangement links TRBV7-3 to TRBJ2-1; D may be TRBD2 (7 bases). The CDR3 consists of 13 residues. Germline V CDR1 and CDR2: SGHTA, FQGTGA. Trimming cost V 2 bases and J 7 bases, with 9 bases left between them. The full variable domain, in which reference TRBV7-3 and TRBJ2-1 provide the parts outside the CDR3, is GAGVSQTPSNKVTEKGKYVELRCDPISGHTALYWYRQSLGQGPEFLIYFQGTGAADDSGLPNDRFFAVRPEGSVSTLKIQRTERGDSAVYLCASSLGGANEQFFGPGTRLTVL.

This clonotype occurred many times. This rearrangement joins TRBV5-4 to TRBJ2-1, with 12 bases identical to TRBD2. V shed 3 bases, J shed 4 bases, and the junction held 5 bases outside the gene matches. CDR3 size: 16 residues. Germline loops: CDR1 SGHNT, CDR2 YYREEE (reference sequence). CDR3 protein: CASSSRTSGIYNEQFF. CDR3 nucleotides: TGTGCCAGCAGCTCCAGGACTAGCGGGATTTACAATGAGCAGTTCTTC.

This clonotype has at least ten counts. This chain uses TRBV12-3 or TRBV12-4 with TRBJ2-7; perhaps TRBD2 as D (6 bases). V was shortened by 6 bases and J by 1 base, with 10 bases between the two germline ends. This CDR3 region has 13 residues. Here the CDR3 reads CASRPGLSYEQYF. CDR3 nucleotide sequence: TGTGCCAGCAGACCGGGACTGTCCTACGAGCAGTACTTC.

This clonotype came up many times. The chain carries TRBV12-3 or TRBV12-4 and TRBJ2-7; D unclear. V gave up 3 bases and J gave up 7 bases, with 7 bases separating them. This CDR3 is 11 amino acids long. CDR3 amino acids: CASSFSAEQYF. CDR3 nucleotide sequence: TGTGCCAGCAGTTTTTCGGCAGAGCAGTACTTC.

This clonotype was recorded many times. The genes are TRBV5-1 and TRBJ1-5, with TRBD1 matching 7 bases. With 2 bases clipped from V and 3 bases from J, the junction kept 5 bases outside the gene matches. Germline V gene lookup returns CDR1 SGHRS and CDR2 YFSETQ. The CDR3 has 15 residues. The CDR3 sequence is CASSFTGEYNQPQHF. CDR3 coding DNA: TGCGCCAGCAGCTTCACAGGGGAATACAATCAGCCCCAGCATTTT.

In regard to this clonotype: Possible read error: a much larger clone is one base away. The CDR3 region is CSAGPAGNTIYF. The DNA for the CDR3 is TGCAGTGCTGGGCCAGCAGGAAACACCATATATTTT. The genes are TRBV20-1 and TRBJ1-3; D unclear. This CDR3 region has 12 residues. The germline gives CDR1 DFQATT, CDR2 SNEGSKA (reference sequence). V shed 5 bases and J shed 4 bases, with 9 bases lying between them.

CDR3 sequence (DNA): TGCGCCAGCAGCCGACTAAGCGGGAGGGTCTCCCAAGAGACCCAGTACTTC. This codes for CASSRLSGRVSQETQYF. The gene calls are TRBV4-1 and TRBJ2-5, with 10 bases fitting TRBD2. The germline gives CDR1 MGHRA, CDR2 YSYEKL. The CDR3 loop spans 17 amino acids. Trimming took 4 bases from V and 1 from J; bases not matched to a gene: 9.

This clonotype was found a few times. V usage is TRBV5-6 and J usage is TRBJ2-7; D gene unclear. V was cut by 4 bases and J by 3 bases, with 23 bases left in between. Looked up from germline, CDR1 is SGHDT and CDR2 is YYEEEE. CDR3 length equals 17 residues. CDR3 DNA sequence: TGTGCCAGCAGCCCCTTAGCTTCGCCAATCCCCAACTACGAGCAGTACTTC. The encoded protein is CASSPLASPIPNYEQYF. Full variable domain (missing parts from reference TRBV5-6 and TRBJ2-7): DAGVTQSPTHLIKTRGQQVTLRCSPKSGHDTVSWYQQALGQGPQFIFQYYEEEERQRGNFPDRFSGHQFPNYSSELNVNALLLGDSALYLCASSPLASPIPNYEQYFGPGTRLTVT.

The chain carries TRBV29-1 and TRBJ2-1; D ambiguous. CDR1 is SQVTM and CDR2 is ANQGSEA in the germline V gene. The V end lost 5 bases, the J end lost 0 bases, and 8 bases lay between the germline ends. This CDR3 comprises 13 residues. The CDR3 DNA sequence: TGCAGCGTTACGGAGAGCTCCTACAATGAGCAGTTCTTC. Translated: CSVTESSYNEQFF.

The chain carries TRBV4-3 and TRBJ2-1, with D uncertain. V was pared by 0 bases and J by 1 base, with 16 bases between. The CDR3 loop spans 18 amino acids. In germline, CDR1 is LGHNA, CDR2 YSLEER. The CDR3 coding sequence is TGCGCCAGCAGCCAAGATCTCAGACTTTCAACATCCTACAATGAGCAGTTCTTC. Amino acid sequence: CASSQDLRLSTSYNEQFF.